The present TCR beta chain was sequenced within a study of blood T cell repertoires in COVID-19. The wider study: From the United States, Italy and Spain came samples of acute and convalescent COVID-19.

This clone is a singleton in its sample. The method was immunoSEQ multiplex PCR; TCRdb's version includes in-frame clones alone and lacks a portion of them. The sample yields 150,000 to 200,000 clones, more than 80% seen once. The CDR3 length is 14 residues. CDR1 and CDR2 from the germline V gene are SGHTA and FQGNSA. The V gene lost 2 bases and the J gene lost 2 bases, with 7 bases spanning the gap. The rearrangement joins TRBV7-2 to TRBJ1-5; D call uncertain. The sequenced material came from peripheral blood. The receptor's source is an older woman with acute or convalescent COVID-19. Here the CDR3 DNA reads TGTGCCAGCAGCTTAACTTCGGGCAATCAGCCCCAGCATTTT. Translation: CASSLTSGNQPQHF.